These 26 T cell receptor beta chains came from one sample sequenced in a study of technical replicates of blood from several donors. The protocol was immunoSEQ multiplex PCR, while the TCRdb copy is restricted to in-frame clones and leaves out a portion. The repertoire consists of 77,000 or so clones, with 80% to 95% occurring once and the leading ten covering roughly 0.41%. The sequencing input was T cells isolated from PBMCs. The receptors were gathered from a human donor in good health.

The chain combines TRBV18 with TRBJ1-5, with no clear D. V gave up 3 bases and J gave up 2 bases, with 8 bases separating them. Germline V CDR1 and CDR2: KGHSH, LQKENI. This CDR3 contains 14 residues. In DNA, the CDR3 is TGTGCCAGCTCACCTAGTTTTGGCAATCAGCCCCAGCATTTT. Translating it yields CASSPSFGNQPQHF.

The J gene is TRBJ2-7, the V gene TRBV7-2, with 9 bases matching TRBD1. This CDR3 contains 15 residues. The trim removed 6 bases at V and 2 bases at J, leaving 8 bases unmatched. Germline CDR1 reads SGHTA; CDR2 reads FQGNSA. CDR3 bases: TGTGCCAGCAGGGAACAGGGGGCGTCGACCTACGAGCAGTACTTC. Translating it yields CASREQGASTYEQYF.

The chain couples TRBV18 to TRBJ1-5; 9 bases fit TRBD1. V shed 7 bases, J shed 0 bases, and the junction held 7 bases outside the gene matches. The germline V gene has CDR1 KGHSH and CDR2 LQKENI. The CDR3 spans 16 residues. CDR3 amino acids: CASLGDRAYSNQPQHF. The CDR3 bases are TGTGCCAGCTTAGGGGACAGGGCTTATAGCAATCAGCCCCAGCATTTT.

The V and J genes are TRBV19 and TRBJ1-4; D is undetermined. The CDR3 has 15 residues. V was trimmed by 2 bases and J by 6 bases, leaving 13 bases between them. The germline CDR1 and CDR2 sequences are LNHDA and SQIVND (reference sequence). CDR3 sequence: CASSIIETSYEKLFF. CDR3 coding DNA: TGTGCCAGTAGTATAATCGAGACATCCTATGAAAAACTGTTTTTT.

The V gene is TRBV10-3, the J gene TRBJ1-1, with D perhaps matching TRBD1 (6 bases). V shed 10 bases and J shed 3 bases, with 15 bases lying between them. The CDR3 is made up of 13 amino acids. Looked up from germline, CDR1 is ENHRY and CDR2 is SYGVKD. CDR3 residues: CARSDSLHTEAFF. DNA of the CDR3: TGTGCCAGATCGGACAGTCTCCACACTGAAGCTTTCTTT.

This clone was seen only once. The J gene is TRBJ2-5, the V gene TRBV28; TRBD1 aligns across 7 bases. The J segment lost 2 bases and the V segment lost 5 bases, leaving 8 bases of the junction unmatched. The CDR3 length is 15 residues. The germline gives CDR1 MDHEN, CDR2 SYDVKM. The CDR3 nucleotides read TGTGCCAGCAGTCGCGTACAGGGGATTCAAGAGACCCAGTACTTC. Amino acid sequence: CASSRVQGIQETQYF.

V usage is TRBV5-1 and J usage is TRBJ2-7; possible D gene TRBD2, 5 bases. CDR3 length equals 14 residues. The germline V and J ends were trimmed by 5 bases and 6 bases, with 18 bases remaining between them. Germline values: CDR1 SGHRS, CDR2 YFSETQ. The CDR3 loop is CASSSGTTPSEQYF. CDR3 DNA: TGCGCCAGCAGTTCGGGAACCACCCCCTCCGAGCAGTACTTC.

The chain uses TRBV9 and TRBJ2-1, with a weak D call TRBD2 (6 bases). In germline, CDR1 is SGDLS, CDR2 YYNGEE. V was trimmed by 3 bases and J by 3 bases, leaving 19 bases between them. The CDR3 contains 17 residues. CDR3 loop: CASSGSPWDSDYNEQFF. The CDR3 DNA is TGTGCCAGCAGCGGTTCGCCCTGGGACTCCGACTACAATGAGCAGTTCTTC.

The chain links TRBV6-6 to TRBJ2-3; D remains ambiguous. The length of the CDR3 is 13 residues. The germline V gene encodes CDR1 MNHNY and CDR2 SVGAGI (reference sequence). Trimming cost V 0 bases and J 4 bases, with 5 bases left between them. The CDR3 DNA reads TGTGCCAGCAGTTACTCCCTCGCAGATACGCAGTATTTT. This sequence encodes CASSYSLADTQYF.

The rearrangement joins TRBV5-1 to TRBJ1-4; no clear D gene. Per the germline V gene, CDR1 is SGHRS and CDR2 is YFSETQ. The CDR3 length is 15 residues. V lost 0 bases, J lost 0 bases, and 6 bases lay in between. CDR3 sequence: CASSLGGATNEKLFF. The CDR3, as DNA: TGCGCCAGCAGCTTGGGGGGAGCAACTAATGAAAAACTGTTTTTT.

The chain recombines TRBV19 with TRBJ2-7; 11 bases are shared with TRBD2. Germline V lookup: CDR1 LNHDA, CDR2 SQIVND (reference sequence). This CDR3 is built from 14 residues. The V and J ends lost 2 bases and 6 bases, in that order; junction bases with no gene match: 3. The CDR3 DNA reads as TGTGCCAGTAGTATAACTAGCGGGAGTGGCGAGCAGTACTTC. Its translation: CASSITSGSGEQYF.

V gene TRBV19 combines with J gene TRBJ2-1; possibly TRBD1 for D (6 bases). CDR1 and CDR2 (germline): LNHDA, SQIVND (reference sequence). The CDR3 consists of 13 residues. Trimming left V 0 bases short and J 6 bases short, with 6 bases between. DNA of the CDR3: TGTGCCAGTAGTATAGAAGGGGGCAATGAGCAGTTCTTC. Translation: CASSIEGGNEQFF.

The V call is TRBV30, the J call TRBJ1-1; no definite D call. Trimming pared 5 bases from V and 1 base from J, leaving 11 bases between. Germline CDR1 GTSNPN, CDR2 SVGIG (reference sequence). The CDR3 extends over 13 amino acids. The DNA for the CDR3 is TGTGCCTGGCGAGGGTCTTGGAACACTGAAGCTTTCTTT. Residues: CAWRGSWNTEAFF.

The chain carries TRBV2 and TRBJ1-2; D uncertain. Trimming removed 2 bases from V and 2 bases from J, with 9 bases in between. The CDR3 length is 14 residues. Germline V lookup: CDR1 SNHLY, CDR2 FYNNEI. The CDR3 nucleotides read TGTGCCAGCAGTGAATACAGCCTCAACTATGGCTACACCTTC. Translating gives CASSEYSLNYGYTF. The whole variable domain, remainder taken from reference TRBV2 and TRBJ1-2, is EPEVTQTPSHQVTQMGQEVILRCVPISNHLYFYWYRQILGQKVEFLVSFYNNEISEKSEIFDDQFSVERPDGSNFTLKIRSTKLEDSAMYFCASSEYSLNYGYTFGSGTRLTVV.

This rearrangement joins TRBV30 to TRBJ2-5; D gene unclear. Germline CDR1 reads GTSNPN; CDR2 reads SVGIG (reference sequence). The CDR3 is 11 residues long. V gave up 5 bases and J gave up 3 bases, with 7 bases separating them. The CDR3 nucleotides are TGTGCCTGGGCCTCAGAAGAGACCCAGTACTTC. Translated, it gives CAWASEETQYF.

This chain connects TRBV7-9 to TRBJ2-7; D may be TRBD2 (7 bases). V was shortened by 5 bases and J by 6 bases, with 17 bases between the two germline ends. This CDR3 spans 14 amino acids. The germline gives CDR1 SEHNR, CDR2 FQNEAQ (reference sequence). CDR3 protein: CASSPRGGLLEQYF. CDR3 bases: TGTGCCAGCAGCCCTAGGGGGGGGCTCCTCGAGCAGTACTTC.

The CDR3 bases are TGTGCCAGTAGTAAGACAGTTTCCTACGAGCAGTACTTC. This codes for CASSKTVSYEQYF. The V gene is TRBV19, the J gene TRBJ2-7, with D possibly matching TRBD1 (5 bases). From germline, CDR1 is LNHDA and CDR2 SQIVND (reference sequence). The CDR3 sequence is 13 residues long. Trimming removed 4 bases from V and 1 base from J, with 8 bases in between.

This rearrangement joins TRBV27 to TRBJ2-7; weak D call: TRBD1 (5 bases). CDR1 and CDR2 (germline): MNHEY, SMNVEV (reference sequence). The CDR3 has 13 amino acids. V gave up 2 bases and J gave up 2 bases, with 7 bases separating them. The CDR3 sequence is CASSLLGAYEQYF. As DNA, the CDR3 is TGTGCCAGCAGTTTACTAGGGGCCTACGAGCAGTACTTC.

DNA of the CDR3: TGTGCCAGCAGCACAGGGGTCGGAAGCAATCAGCCCCAGCATTTT. It yields the protein CASSTGVGSNQPQHF. The chain combines TRBV9 with TRBJ1-5; 7 bases map to TRBD1. Germline CDR1 reads SGDLS; CDR2 reads YYNGEE. The CDR3 is made up of 15 amino acids. V lost 4 bases to trimming and J lost 1 base; unmatched junction nucleotides: 5.

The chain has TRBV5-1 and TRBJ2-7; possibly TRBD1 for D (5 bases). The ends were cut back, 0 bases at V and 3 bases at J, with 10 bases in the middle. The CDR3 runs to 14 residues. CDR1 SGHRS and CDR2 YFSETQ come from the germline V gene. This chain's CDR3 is CASSLEGQGYEQYF. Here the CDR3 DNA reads TGCGCCAGCAGCTTGGAAGGGCAGGGCTACGAGCAGTACTTC.

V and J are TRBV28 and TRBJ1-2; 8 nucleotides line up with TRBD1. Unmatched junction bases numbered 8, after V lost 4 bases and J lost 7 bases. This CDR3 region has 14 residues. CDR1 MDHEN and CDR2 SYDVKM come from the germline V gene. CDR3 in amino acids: CASSSGGELGGYTF. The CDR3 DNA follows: TGTGCCAGCAGTTCAGGGGGCGAATTAGGTGGCTACACCTTC.

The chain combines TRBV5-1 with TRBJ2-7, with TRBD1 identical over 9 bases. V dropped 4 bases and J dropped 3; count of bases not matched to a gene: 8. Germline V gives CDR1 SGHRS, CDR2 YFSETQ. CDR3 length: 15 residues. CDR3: CASSLGQGIHYEQYF. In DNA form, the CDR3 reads TGCGCCAGCAGCCTGGGACAGGGTATCCACTACGAGCAGTACTTC.

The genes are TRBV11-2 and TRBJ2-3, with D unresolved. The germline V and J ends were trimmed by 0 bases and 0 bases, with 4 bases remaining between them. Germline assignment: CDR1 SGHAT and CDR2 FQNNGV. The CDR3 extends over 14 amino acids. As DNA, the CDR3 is TGTGCCAGCAGCTTAGACGGGAGCACAGATACGCAGTATTTT. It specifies CASSLDGSTDTQYF.

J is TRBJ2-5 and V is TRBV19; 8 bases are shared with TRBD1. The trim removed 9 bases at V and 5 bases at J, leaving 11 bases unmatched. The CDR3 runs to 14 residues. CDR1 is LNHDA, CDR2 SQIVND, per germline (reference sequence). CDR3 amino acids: CASASTGARETQYF. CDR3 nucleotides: TGTGCCAGCGCCTCGACAGGGGCTAGGGAGACCCAGTACTTC.

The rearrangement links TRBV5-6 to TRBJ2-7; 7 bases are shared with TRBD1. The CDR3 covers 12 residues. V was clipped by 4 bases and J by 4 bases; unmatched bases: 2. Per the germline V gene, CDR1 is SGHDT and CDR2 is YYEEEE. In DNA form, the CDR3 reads TGTGCCAGCAGCATGACAGGGTACGAGCAGTACTTC. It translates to CASSMTGYEQYF.

CDR3 region: CASSAGGETQYF. DNA for the CDR3: TGCGCCAGCAGCGCTGGAGGGGAGACCCAGTACTTC. The V gene is TRBV10-1, the J gene TRBJ2-5; tentative D call: TRBD2 (6 bases). The V end was cut by 6 bases, the J end by 5 bases, with 10 bases between. CDR3 length equals 12 residues. Per germline, CDR1 WNHNN and CDR2 SYGVQD (reference sequence).